This T cell receptor (beta chain) emerged from a study of T cell responses to AZD1222 COVID-19 vaccine. General observations from the study: It should be noted that donors were predominantly white British and more often female, and clonal diversity was possibly underestimated. Distributed over spike, vaccine-associated CD4 TCRs predominated at 160-218 and 743-854. Repertoire sampling was restricted to post-peak T cell response timepoints.

This clone came up a few times. Its antigen is still unknown. The protocol was immunoSEQ multiplex PCR, while the TCRdb copy is restricted to in-frame clones and leaves out a portion. The table lists over 150,000 clones, approximately 93% of them singletons. CDR1 is KGHSH and CDR2 is LQKENI in the germline V gene. CDR3 length equals 14 residues. Trimming took 6 bases from V and 0 from J, leaving 11 bases between them. Samples with a second dose at about 4 or about 12 weeks were pooled together. The TCR was taken from an adult who received the AZD1222 COVID-19 vaccine. The V gene is TRBV18, the J gene TRBJ1-1; no clear D gene. This material consisted of peripheral blood, taken 28 days after the second AZD1222 dose. The CDR3 DNA sequence: TGTGCCAGCTCGAGCCAGGTTTTGAACACTGAAGCTTTCTTT. This encodes CASSSQVLNTEAFF. Variable domain in full (rest from reference TRBV18 and TRBJ1-1): NAGVMQNPRHLVRRRGQEARLRCSPMKGHSHVYWYRQLPEEGLKFMVYLQKENIIDESGMPKERFSAEFPKEGPSILRIQQVVRGDSAAYFCASSSQVLNTEAFFGQGTRLTVV.